A selection of T cell receptor beta chains follows, all from one sample in a study of blood T cells in healthy people across ages. Using its own MiXCR run on the 5' RACE reads, TCRdb lists one record per CDR3 protein. The sample contains nearly 800,000 distinct CDR3 sequences, approximately 60% of which appear only once. Sequenced input: blood. The receptors shown here come from a man aged 35 to 55 in good health. Both conserved end residues are part of each CDR3. Each record gives: D gene, J gene, V gene, CDR3 length, clone size, CDR3 protein, CDR3 DNA. The D gene is left open where the match is weak. For some rows the clone size is stated as once, few or many, or as a class when expanded; others skip it.

d_call: -; j_call: TRBJ2-7; v_call: TRBV27; cdr3_length: 13; clone_size: -; cdr3_aa: CATRARGAYEQYF; cdr3_nt: TGTGCCACCAGGGCCCGGGGCGCCTACGAGCAGTACTTC
d_call: TRBD2; j_call: TRBJ2-5; v_call: TRBV7-7; cdr3_length: 16; clone_size: once; cdr3_aa: CASSLVAGRAQETQYF; cdr3_nt: TGTGCTAGCAGCTTAGTTGCGGGGAGGGCCCAAGAGACCCAGTACTTC
d_call: -; j_call: TRBJ2-3; v_call: TRBV19; cdr3_length: 12; clone_size: -; cdr3_aa: CASGEDADTQYF; cdr3_nt: TGTGCCAGTGGAGAAGATGCAGATACGCAGTATTTT
d_call: -; j_call: TRBJ2-7; v_call: TRBV5-1; cdr3_length: 13; clone_size: many; cdr3_aa: CASSGGVRYEQYF; cdr3_nt: TGCGCCAGCAGCGGCGGCGTGCGATACGAGCAGTACTTC
d_call: TRBD1; j_call: TRBJ2-3; v_call: TRBV25-1; cdr3_length: 18; clone_size: -; cdr3_aa: CASEGSPTGVMSADTQYF; cdr3_nt: TGTGCCAGCGAGGGAAGCCCAACAGGGGTAATGTCAGCAGATACGCAGTATTTT
d_call: TRBD1; j_call: TRBJ1-5; v_call: TRBV6-2/TRBV6-3; cdr3_length: 14; clone_size: -; cdr3_aa: CASSITGGNQPQHF; cdr3_nt: TGTGCCAGCAGTATCACAGGGGGCAATCAGCCCCAGCATTTT
d_call: -; j_call: TRBJ2-3; v_call: TRBV7-2; cdr3_length: 15; clone_size: few; cdr3_aa: CASSWQTGSPDTQYF; cdr3_nt: TGTGCCAGCAGCTGGCAAACAGGGTCCCCAGATACGCAGTATTTT
d_call: TRBD2; j_call: TRBJ2-7; v_call: TRBV6-1; cdr3_length: 15; clone_size: -; cdr3_aa: CASSALVAGEYEQYF; cdr3_nt: TGTGCCAGCAGTGCCCTCGTAGCGGGCGAATACGAGCAGTACTTC
d_call: TRBD1; j_call: TRBJ1-4; v_call: TRBV20-1; cdr3_length: 15; clone_size: -; cdr3_aa: CSASHFGTGAEKLFF; cdr3_nt: TGCAGTGCTAGTCATTTCGGGACAGGGGCTGAAAAACTGTTTTTT
d_call: TRBD1; j_call: TRBJ2-6; v_call: TRBV5-1; cdr3_length: 20; clone_size: -; cdr3_aa: CASSLSSPGTGNSGANVLTF; cdr3_nt: TGCGCCAGCAGCTTGTCCTCTCCCGGGACAGGAAACTCTGGGGCCAACGTCCTGACTTTC
d_call: -; j_call: TRBJ2-6; v_call: TRBV7-2; cdr3_length: 15; clone_size: -; cdr3_aa: CASSLSTSGANVLTF; cdr3_nt: TGTGCCAGCAGCTTGTCGACATCTGGGGCCAACGTCCTGACTTTC
d_call: TRBD1; j_call: TRBJ2-5; v_call: TRBV12-3/TRBV12-4; cdr3_length: 14; clone_size: -; cdr3_aa: CASSPTRGPETQYF; cdr3_nt: TGTGCCAGCAGCCCTACCAGGGGGCCAGAGACCCAGTACTTC
d_call: TRBD2; j_call: TRBJ2-5; v_call: TRBV18; cdr3_length: 14; clone_size: few; cdr3_aa: CASSPRLAKETQYF; cdr3_nt: TGTGCCAGCTCACCACGACTAGCAAAAGAGACCCAGTACTTC
d_call: -; j_call: TRBJ1-1; v_call: TRBV2; cdr3_length: 13; clone_size: -; cdr3_aa: CASSDGGRTEAFF; cdr3_nt: TGTGCCAGCAGTGACGGGGGAAGGACTGAAGCTTTCTTT
d_call: -; j_call: TRBJ2-5; v_call: TRBV29-1; cdr3_length: 13; clone_size: few; cdr3_aa: CSVVFDRLETQYF; cdr3_nt: TGCAGCGTTGTTTTCGACCGCCTGGAGACCCAGTACTTC
d_call: TRBD2; j_call: TRBJ2-7; v_call: TRBV7-6; cdr3_length: 15; clone_size: -; cdr3_aa: CASSFAGTSGYEQYF; cdr3_nt: TGTGCCAGCAGCTTCGCCGGGACTAGCGGCTACGAGCAGTACTTC
d_call: -; j_call: TRBJ1-1; v_call: TRBV20-1; cdr3_length: 15; clone_size: -; cdr3_aa: CSAPDSSWGSTEAFF; cdr3_nt: TGCAGTGCCCCTGACAGTTCCTGGGGAAGCACTGAAGCTTTCTTT
d_call: -; j_call: TRBJ2-4; v_call: TRBV9; cdr3_length: 11; clone_size: few; cdr3_aa: CAYLAKNIQYF; cdr3_nt: TGTGCGTACCTAGCCAAAAACATTCAGTACTTC
d_call: TRBD2; j_call: TRBJ2-1; v_call: TRBV3-1; cdr3_length: 17; clone_size: once; cdr3_aa: CASSPDAGGGLMNEQFF; cdr3_nt: TGTGCCAGCAGCCCCGATGCTGGCGGGGGTCTCATGAATGAGCAGTTCTTC
d_call: -; j_call: TRBJ1-2; v_call: TRBV3-1; cdr3_length: 11; clone_size: -; cdr3_aa: CASSQGRDYTF; cdr3_nt: TGTGCCAGCAGCCAAGGTCGGGACTACACCTTC
d_call: TRBD2; j_call: TRBJ2-1; v_call: TRBV29-1; cdr3_length: 15; clone_size: -; cdr3_aa: CSVSGLAGSYNEQFF; cdr3_nt: TGCAGCGTCTCCGGACTAGCGGGATCCTACAATGAGCAGTTCTTC
d_call: TRBD1; j_call: TRBJ1-6; v_call: TRBV7-2; cdr3_length: 15; clone_size: few; cdr3_aa: CASRIFTGDNSPLHF; cdr3_nt: TGTGCCAGCAGAATCTTTACAGGGGATAATTCACCCCTCCACTTT
d_call: -; j_call: TRBJ1-2; v_call: TRBV28; cdr3_length: 14; clone_size: few; cdr3_aa: CASSVGATNYGYTF; cdr3_nt: TGTGCCAGCAGTGTTGGGGCGACTAACTATGGCTACACCTTC
d_call: TRBD2; j_call: TRBJ2-7; v_call: TRBV6-2/TRBV6-3; cdr3_length: 12; clone_size: -; cdr3_aa: CAILAGHAEQYF; cdr3_nt: TGTGCCATCCTAGCGGGGCACGCCGAGCAGTACTTC
d_call: TRBD1; j_call: TRBJ1-5; v_call: TRBV2; cdr3_length: 15; clone_size: -; cdr3_aa: CASSVSTGANQPQHF; cdr3_nt: TGTGCCAGCAGTGTATCCACAGGGGCGAATCAGCCCCAGCATTTT
d_call: -; j_call: TRBJ2-7; v_call: TRBV11-1; cdr3_length: 21; clone_size: once; cdr3_aa: CASSASRVGSGSTYLSYEQYF; cdr3_nt: TGTGCCAGCAGCGCAAGCCGGGTCGGAAGCGGGTCTACATACCTCTCCTACGAGCAGTACTTC
d_call: TRBD1; j_call: TRBJ2-7; v_call: TRBV12-3/TRBV12-4; cdr3_length: 13; clone_size: -; cdr3_aa: CASRRLTGHEQYF; cdr3_nt: TGTGCCAGCAGGCGTTTGACAGGGCACGAGCAGTACTTC
d_call: -; j_call: TRBJ1-1; v_call: TRBV20-1; cdr3_length: 11; clone_size: -; cdr3_aa: CSAPFIGEAFF; cdr3_nt: TGCAGTGCTCCCTTCATCGGAGAAGCTTTCTTT
d_call: TRBD1; j_call: TRBJ2-7; v_call: TRBV5-1; cdr3_length: 17; clone_size: -; cdr3_aa: CASSLETGSARRYEQYF; cdr3_nt: TGCGCCAGCAGCTTGGAGACAGGGAGCGCTCGTCGTTACGAGCAGTACTTC
d_call: -; j_call: TRBJ2-1; v_call: TRBV20-1; cdr3_length: 14; clone_size: -; cdr3_aa: CSASPPGTYNEQFF; cdr3_nt: TGCAGTGCTAGCCCACCCGGGACCTACAATGAGCAGTTCTTC
d_call: TRBD1; j_call: TRBJ1-2; v_call: TRBV20-1; cdr3_length: 13; clone_size: few; cdr3_aa: CSARAGTAHGYTF; cdr3_nt: TGCAGTGCTAGGGCCGGGACAGCTCATGGCTACACCTTC
d_call: TRBD1; j_call: TRBJ1-5; v_call: TRBV24-1; cdr3_length: 14; clone_size: -; cdr3_aa: CATRETGDNQPQHF; cdr3_nt: TGTGCCACCAGAGAGACAGGGGATAATCAGCCCCAGCATTTT
d_call: -; j_call: TRBJ2-1; v_call: TRBV25-1; cdr3_length: 14; clone_size: -; cdr3_aa: CASSEWGKNNEQFF; cdr3_nt: TGTGCCAGCAGTGAATGGGGAAAAAACAATGAGCAGTTCTTC
d_call: -; j_call: TRBJ1-2; v_call: TRBV6-5; cdr3_length: 14; clone_size: few; cdr3_aa: CASRPSAGAEGYTF; cdr3_nt: TGTGCCAGCAGACCCTCCGCAGGGGCAGAGGGCTACACCTTC
d_call: TRBD1; j_call: TRBJ2-5; v_call: TRBV11-3; cdr3_length: 14; clone_size: -; cdr3_aa: CASSPRTGVNEQYF; cdr3_nt: TGTGCCAGCAGCCCCCGGACAGGGGTCAATGAGCAGTACTTC